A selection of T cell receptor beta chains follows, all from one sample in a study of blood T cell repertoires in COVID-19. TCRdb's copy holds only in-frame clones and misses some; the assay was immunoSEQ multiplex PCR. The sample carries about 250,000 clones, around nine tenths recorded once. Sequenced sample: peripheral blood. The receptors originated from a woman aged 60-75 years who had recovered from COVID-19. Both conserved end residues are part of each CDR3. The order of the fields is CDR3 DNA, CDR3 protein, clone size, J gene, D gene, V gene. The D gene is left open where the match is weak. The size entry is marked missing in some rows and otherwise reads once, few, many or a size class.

CDR3nt: TGTGCCAGTAGTATAGCCAGGGGCAACTACGAGCAGTACTTC
CDR3aa: CASSIARGNYEQYF
abundance: NA
j_gene: TRBJ2-7
d_gene: NA
v_gene: TRBV19

CDR3nt: TGTGCCAGCTCACCGAGCGGTTCCACAGATACGCAGTATTTT
CDR3aa: CASSPSGSTDTQYF
abundance: NA
j_gene: TRBJ2-3
d_gene: NA
v_gene: TRBV18

CDR3nt: TGTGCCAGTACTGGGACAGGAAACACAGATACGCAGTATTTT
CDR3aa: CASTGTGNTDTQYF
abundance: NA
j_gene: TRBJ2-3
d_gene: TRBD1
v_gene: TRBV19

CDR3nt: TGTGCCAGCATCCCTCAGGTGGGGGGTTCCTACGAGCAGTACTTC
CDR3aa: CASIPQVGGSYEQYF
abundance: NA
j_gene: TRBJ2-7
d_gene: NA
v_gene: TRBV7-2

CDR3nt: TGTGCCAGCAGCCATAACATTGGGACAGGGGACCACGAGCAGTACTTC
CDR3aa: CASSHNIGTGDHEQYF
abundance: NA
j_gene: TRBJ2-7
d_gene: TRBD1
v_gene: TRBV4-2

CDR3nt: TGTGCCAGCAGTTACTCGTGGACAGGGGCGCGTGAGCAGTTCTTC
CDR3aa: CASSYSWTGAREQFF
abundance: NA
j_gene: TRBJ2-1
d_gene: TRBD1
v_gene: TRBV6-5

CDR3nt: TGTGCCAGCTCACCACGACTAGCGGGGGCCTTCTACGAGCAGTACTTC
CDR3aa: CASSPRLAGAFYEQYF
abundance: NA
j_gene: TRBJ2-7
d_gene: TRBD2
v_gene: TRBV18

CDR3nt: TGTGCCAGTAGTATCGGGACAGGTAATTCACCCCTCCACTTT
CDR3aa: CASSIGTGNSPLHF
abundance: NA
j_gene: TRBJ1-6
d_gene: TRBD1
v_gene: TRBV19

CDR3nt: TGTGCCAGCAGTTTATCGACAGGGAGGAGTAATTCACCCCTCCACTTT
CDR3aa: CASSLSTGRSNSPLHF
abundance: few
j_gene: TRBJ1-6
d_gene: TRBD1
v_gene: TRBV27

CDR3nt: TGCGCCACAAGCGGAGCGTTCCTCGATGAGCAGTTCTTC
CDR3aa: CATSGAFLDEQFF
abundance: NA
j_gene: TRBJ2-1
d_gene: NA
v_gene: TRBV5-1

CDR3nt: TGCGCCAGCAGCCCAACAGGGAGCTACGAGCAGTACTTC
CDR3aa: CASSPTGSYEQYF
abundance: NA
j_gene: TRBJ2-7
d_gene: NA
v_gene: TRBV4-1

CDR3nt: TGTGCCAGCAGCTTAGACCGAGTACAGGGAAGCTACACCTTC
CDR3aa: CASSLDRVQGSYTF
abundance: few
j_gene: TRBJ1-2
d_gene: NA
v_gene: TRBV11-2

CDR3nt: TGTGCCAGCAGCTTGGCAGGGGGCAGCTCCTACGAGCAGTACTTC
CDR3aa: CASSLAGGSSYEQYF
abundance: NA
j_gene: TRBJ2-7
d_gene: TRBD1
v_gene: TRBV7-6

CDR3nt: TGTGCCAGCAGCTTCTTGAACCATTTAGCGGGGAGCACAGATACGCAGTATTTT
CDR3aa: CASSFLNHLAGSTDTQYF
abundance: NA
j_gene: TRBJ2-3
d_gene: TRBD2
v_gene: TRBV7-8

CDR3nt: TGTGCCAGCAGCCCTACAGGGGAATATAGCAATCAGCCCCAGCATTTT
CDR3aa: CASSPTGEYSNQPQHF
abundance: NA
j_gene: TRBJ1-5
d_gene: TRBD1
v_gene: TRBV7-3

CDR3nt: TGTGCTAGCAGCTTATTTTCAGGGTCGAACACTGAAGCTTTCTTT
CDR3aa: CASSLFSGSNTEAFF
abundance: NA
j_gene: TRBJ1-1
d_gene: NA
v_gene: TRBV7-7

CDR3nt: TGCGCCAGCAGCGCCGACAGGGGTGATGAGCAGTTCTTC
CDR3aa: CASSADRGDEQFF
abundance: NA
j_gene: TRBJ2-1
d_gene: TRBD1
v_gene: TRBV5-1

CDR3nt: TGTGCCAGCAGCTTTGAACCTGGGGGGGACACCGGGGAGCTGTTTTTT
CDR3aa: CASSFEPGGDTGELFF
abundance: NA
j_gene: TRBJ2-2
d_gene: NA
v_gene: TRBV12-1

CDR3nt: TGTGCCAGCAGTTACTCGCAGGGGAATAGGAACGAGCAGTACTTC
CDR3aa: CASSYSQGNRNEQYF
abundance: NA
j_gene: TRBJ2-7
d_gene: NA
v_gene: TRBV6-5

CDR3nt: TGTGCCATCAGATGGGGGGTCGACGAGCAGTACTTC
CDR3aa: CAIRWGVDEQYF
abundance: NA
j_gene: TRBJ2-7
d_gene: NA
v_gene: TRBV10-3

CDR3nt: TGTGCCAGCAGCCAGGGACAGGGGGCGATCTATGGCTACACCTTC
CDR3aa: CASSQGQGAIYGYTF
abundance: NA
j_gene: TRBJ1-2
d_gene: TRBD1
v_gene: TRBV5-4

CDR3nt: TGTGCCAGCAGTGAAAGGGGACTGGATAATTCACCCCTCCACTTT
CDR3aa: CASSERGLDNSPLHF
abundance: once
j_gene: TRBJ1-6
d_gene: NA
v_gene: TRBV6-1

CDR3nt: TGTGCCAGCAGTGATACTCCTTATAACGGTGGAAAACTGTTTTTT
CDR3aa: CASSDTPYNGGKLFF
abundance: NA
j_gene: TRBJ1-4
d_gene: NA
v_gene: TRBV2

CDR3nt: TGTGCCAGCACCGGGACAGCGAATAATTCACCCCTCCACTTT
CDR3aa: CASTGTANNSPLHF
abundance: NA
j_gene: TRBJ1-6
d_gene: TRBD1
v_gene: TRBV7-2

CDR3nt: TGTGCCAGCAGTTTACCGGGACAGACTTTCTATGGCTACACCTTC
CDR3aa: CASSLPGQTFYGYTF
abundance: NA
j_gene: TRBJ1-2
d_gene: TRBD1
v_gene: TRBV28

CDR3nt: TGTGCCAGCAGCCATAGCTCGGCAGGGGGGGCTTTCTTT
CDR3aa: CASSHSSAGGAFF
abundance: NA
j_gene: TRBJ1-1
d_gene: TRBD1
v_gene: TRBV7-6

CDR3nt: TGTGCCAGCAGCTTAGTTAGCAATTCACCCCTCCACTTT
CDR3aa: CASSLVSNSPLHF
abundance: NA
j_gene: TRBJ1-6
d_gene: NA
v_gene: TRBV7-2

CDR3nt: TGCAGTGCTAGTCTAGCGGGGACCGGGGAGCTGTTTTTT
CDR3aa: CSASLAGTGELFF
abundance: NA
j_gene: TRBJ2-2
d_gene: TRBD2
v_gene: TRBV20-1

CDR3nt: TGTGCCAGCAGCGTTACTAGCGGGGGGGCTGGCGGGGAGCTGTTTTTT
CDR3aa: CASSVTSGGAGGELFF
abundance: NA
j_gene: TRBJ2-2
d_gene: TRBD2
v_gene: TRBV9

CDR3nt: TGTGCCAGCAGTTACTCGGGGGCTCCAAACTATGGCTACACCTTC
CDR3aa: CASSYSGAPNYGYTF
abundance: once
j_gene: TRBJ1-2
d_gene: NA
v_gene: TRBV6-5

CDR3nt: TGTGCCAGCAGCACCTCGGACAGCCTCTATGGCTACACCTTC
CDR3aa: CASSTSDSLYGYTF
abundance: NA
j_gene: TRBJ1-2
d_gene: NA
v_gene: TRBV6-5

CDR3nt: TGTGCCAGCAGCTTAGCGGCGGGACTAGCCGAACAAGAGACCCAGTACTTC
CDR3aa: CASSLAAGLAEQETQYF
abundance: NA
j_gene: TRBJ2-5
d_gene: TRBD2
v_gene: TRBV7-9

CDR3nt: TGCGCCAGCAGCAAGTTCGTGCGAGGAGAGACCCAGTACTTC
CDR3aa: CASSKFVRGETQYF
abundance: NA
j_gene: TRBJ2-5
d_gene: NA
v_gene: TRBV5-1

CDR3nt: TGTGCCAGCAGCCCATACCTGCACACAGGAGGGGGGGATGAAAAACTGTTTTTT
CDR3aa: CASSPYLHTGGGDEKLFF
abundance: NA
j_gene: TRBJ1-4
d_gene: NA
v_gene: TRBV4-2

CDR3nt: TGTGCCAGCAGAGGACTAGCGGTGGGTGGGTTCTTC
CDR3aa: CASRGLAVGGFF
abundance: NA
j_gene: TRBJ2-1
d_gene: TRBD2
v_gene: TRBV2

CDR3nt: TGTGCCAGCAACCAGGGCTGGGCCAACGTCCTGACTTTC
CDR3aa: CASNQGWANVLTF
abundance: NA
j_gene: TRBJ2-6
d_gene: NA
v_gene: TRBV4-2

CDR3nt: TGTGCCAGCAGCTTAGCCGGGACTAGCGGAGGGGGGACAGATACGCAGTATTTT
CDR3aa: CASSLAGTSGGGTDTQYF
abundance: NA
j_gene: TRBJ2-3
d_gene: TRBD2
v_gene: TRBV7-6

CDR3nt: TGTGCCAGCAGCCCACCCCAGGGGGCGCTTGGAAACACCATATATTTT
CDR3aa: CASSPPQGALGNTIYF
abundance: NA
j_gene: TRBJ1-3
d_gene: TRBD1
v_gene: TRBV5-8

CDR3nt: TGCGCCAGCAGCTTGACCCCACAGGGGGGTCTATACTCCTACGAGCAGTACTTC
CDR3aa: CASSLTPQGGLYSYEQYF
abundance: NA
j_gene: TRBJ2-7
d_gene: TRBD1
v_gene: TRBV5-1

CDR3nt: TGTGCCAGCAGCCCCACGGGGGAAGTGACTGAAAAACTGTTTTTT
CDR3aa: CASSPTGEVTEKLFF
abundance: NA
j_gene: TRBJ1-4
d_gene: NA
v_gene: TRBV7-3

CDR3nt: TGTGCCACCAGTGATTTCCGCGGGGGGCCCACAGATACGCAGTATTTT
CDR3aa: CATSDFRGGPTDTQYF
abundance: NA
j_gene: TRBJ2-3
d_gene: TRBD2
v_gene: TRBV24-1

CDR3nt: TGTGCCAGCAGTTCACGGACAGGGACCTACAATGAGCAGTTCTTC
CDR3aa: CASSSRTGTYNEQFF
abundance: NA
j_gene: TRBJ2-1
d_gene: TRBD1
v_gene: TRBV27

CDR3nt: TGTGCCAGTATCAGGGGGACAGGGCATGTCAATGAGCAGTTCTTC
CDR3aa: CASIRGTGHVNEQFF
abundance: NA
j_gene: TRBJ2-1
d_gene: TRBD1
v_gene: TRBV19

CDR3nt: TGTGCCAGCAGTACCGTCAGGGGGCCCGGGCAGCCCCAGCATTTT
CDR3aa: CASSTVRGPGQPQHF
abundance: NA
j_gene: TRBJ1-5
d_gene: TRBD1
v_gene: TRBV6-5

CDR3nt: TGTGCCAGCAGTCCCAGGGGGCGAGGGTATCAGCCCCAGCATTTT
CDR3aa: CASSPRGRGYQPQHF
abundance: NA
j_gene: TRBJ1-5
d_gene: TRBD1
v_gene: TRBV6-5

CDR3nt: TGTGCCAGTAGTGCTAGCGGGGGACGTTACGAGCAGTACTTC
CDR3aa: CASSASGGRYEQYF
abundance: NA
j_gene: TRBJ2-7
d_gene: TRBD2
v_gene: TRBV19

CDR3nt: TGTGCCAGCAGCCAAGTGGGAGGGCAGCCCCAGCATTTT
CDR3aa: CASSQVGGQPQHF
abundance: NA
j_gene: TRBJ1-5
d_gene: NA
v_gene: TRBV14

CDR3nt: TGTGCCAGCTCACGGACTGGCGGTTTGGACAAAAACATTCAGTACTTC
CDR3aa: CASSRTGGLDKNIQYF
abundance: NA
j_gene: TRBJ2-4
d_gene: NA
v_gene: TRBV18

CDR3nt: TGCAGCGTACTTGGGCAGGGGGCTTGGTATGGCTACACCTTC
CDR3aa: CSVLGQGAWYGYTF
abundance: NA
j_gene: TRBJ1-2
d_gene: TRBD1
v_gene: TRBV29-1

CDR3nt: TGTGCCAGCAGCACGGGACACCCCGGCACCGGGGAGCTGTTTTTT
CDR3aa: CASSTGHPGTGELFF
abundance: NA
j_gene: TRBJ2-2
d_gene: NA
v_gene: TRBV3-1/TRBV3-2

CDR3nt: TGTGCCAGCAGTGAACAGTTGAACACTGAAGCTTTCTTT
CDR3aa: CASSEQLNTEAFF
abundance: NA
j_gene: TRBJ1-1
d_gene: NA
v_gene: TRBV2

CDR3nt: TGTGCCAGCAGTGGGGAGGAGACCCAGTACTTC
CDR3aa: CASSGEETQYF
abundance: NA
j_gene: TRBJ2-5
d_gene: NA
v_gene: TRBV2

CDR3nt: TGTGCCAGCAGCCAACAGGGTAGTGAAAAACTGTTTTTT
CDR3aa: CASSQQGSEKLFF
abundance: NA
j_gene: TRBJ1-4
d_gene: NA
v_gene: TRBV5-4

CDR3nt: TGTGCCGCGGAAAGTAAAGGACAGGGGGTATACGAGCAGTACTTC
CDR3aa: CAAESKGQGVYEQYF
abundance: NA
j_gene: TRBJ2-7
d_gene: TRBD1
v_gene: TRBV6-6

CDR3nt: TGCGCCAGCAGCTCGGTGCCGGGGGGTGAGCAGTTCTTC
CDR3aa: CASSSVPGGEQFF
abundance: NA
j_gene: TRBJ2-1
d_gene: TRBD2
v_gene: TRBV5-1